The 32 T cell receptor beta chains listed next were all sequenced from one sample in a study of blood T cell repertoires in COVID-19. Only in-frame clones appear in the TCRdb table, and some are missing; sequencing was by immunoSEQ multiplex PCR. Of around 230,000 clones in the sample, approximately 84% were seen once. What was sequenced was PBMCs or T cells enriched from blood (not recorded which). The source is a middle-aged man who had recovered from COVID-19.

The J gene is TRBJ2-6, the V gene TRBV19; D remains ambiguous. The germline V gene has CDR1 LNHDA and CDR2 SQIVND (reference sequence). V was cut by 3 bases and J by 0 bases, with 6 bases left in between. CDR3 length equals 15 residues. CDR3: CASSILSSGANVLTF. The CDR3 nucleotides read TGTGCCAGTAGTATCCTGAGCTCTGGGGCCAACGTCCTGACTTTC.

V and J are TRBV3-1 (or the pseudogene TRBV3-2) and TRBJ2-5; TRBD1 aligns across 7 bases. CDR1 is LGHDT and CDR2 is YNNKEL in the germline V gene (reference sequence). This CDR3 region has 14 residues. The junction had 7 bases not matched to a gene; V was cut back by 5 bases and J by 4 bases. The chain's CDR3 is CASSGRQGAETQYF. In DNA, the CDR3 is TGTGCCAGCAGCGGTCGACAGGGAGCAGAGACCCAGTACTTC.

V and J are TRBV3-1 (or the pseudogene TRBV3-2) and TRBJ1-6, with 8 bases lining up with TRBD1. V lost 6 bases, J lost 7 bases, and 5 bases stayed unmatched. The CDR3 sequence is 14 residues long. Per germline, CDR1 LGHDT and CDR2 YNNKEL (reference sequence). The CDR3 loop reads CASRRDRPNSPLHF. In nucleotides, the CDR3 is TGTGCCAGCAGGCGGGACAGGCCGAATTCACCCCTCCACTTT.

The chain links TRBV10-3 to TRBJ1-1, with D unclear. Looked up from germline, CDR1 is ENHRY and CDR2 is SYGVKD. V lost 6 bases and J 0 bases, leaving 11 bases between the germline ends. This CDR3 has 14 amino acids. DNA for the CDR3: TGTGCCATCAGGAACAGAAGCATGAACACTGAAGCTTTCTTT. Translating it yields CAIRNRSMNTEAFF.

The CDR3, as DNA: TGTGCCAGCAGCGAGCGAGGGCTAGCGGGAGGCCCCCCAGATACGCAGTATTTT. It yields the protein CASSERGLAGGPPDTQYF. This chain uses TRBV9 with TRBJ2-3, with 11 positions matching TRBD2. Trimming at V came to 3 bases and at J to 4 bases, leaving 13 bases not matched to a gene. This CDR3 comprises 18 residues. Germline values: CDR1 SGDLS, CDR2 YYNGEE.

V usage is TRBV28 and J usage is TRBJ1-2; 7 bases are shared with TRBD1. Trimming took 6 bases from V and 4 from J; bases not matched to a gene: 5. CDR3 size: 13 residues. Germline loops: CDR1 MDHEN, CDR2 SYDVKM. This chain's CDR3 is CASRTPGGYGYTF. The DNA for the CDR3 is TGTGCCAGCAGGACCCCAGGGGGCTATGGCTACACCTTC.

The table lists this clone with a few counts. The V gene is TRBV7-3, the J gene TRBJ1-2; TRBD1 might be the D (6 bases). This CDR3 has 13 amino acids. Germline CDR1 reads SGHTA; CDR2 reads FQGTGA. Between the trimmed V and J ends, which lost 5 bases and 3 bases, there was a span of 10 bases. The CDR3: CASSPGTHYGYTF. CDR3 DNA sequence: TGTGCCAGCAGCCCCGGGACACACTATGGCTACACCTTC.

The chain has TRBV7-9 and TRBJ2-6; weak D call: TRBD2 (6 bases). This CDR3 is built from 15 residues. Germline V CDR1 and CDR2: SEHNR, FQNEAQ (reference sequence). V lost 5 bases and J 3 bases, leaving 11 bases between the germline ends. This chain's CDR3 is CASSPRGFGANVLTF. The CDR3 DNA reads TGTGCCAGCAGCCCCCGGGGGTTTGGGGCCAACGTCCTGACTTTC.

The V and J genes are TRBV11-2 and TRBJ1-6; D gene unclear. The CDR3 runs to 15 residues. Trimming pared 5 bases from V and 9 bases from J, leaving 17 bases between. The germline V gene has CDR1 SGHAT and CDR2 FQNNGV. As DNA, the CDR3 is TGTGCCAGCAGCAAATCGACACCTCTGAGTTCACCCCTCCACTTT. Its translation is CASSKSTPLSSPLHF.

The V and J genes are TRBV3-1 (or the pseudogene TRBV3-2) and TRBJ2-2; TRBD2 aligns across 12 bases. CDR1 is LGHDT and CDR2 is YNNKEL in the germline V gene (reference sequence). The ends lost 7 bases at V and 7 bases at J; junction bases unmatched: 10. CDR3 length: 16 amino acids. The CDR3 sequence is CASTMRLAGAIGELFF. CDR3 coding DNA: TGTGCCAGCACCATGAGACTAGCGGGAGCGATCGGGGAGCTGTTTTTT.

The chain employs TRBV2 and TRBJ1-2; a possible D gene is TRBD1 (6 bases). Germline V gene data show CDR1 as SNHLY and CDR2 as FYNNEI. The length of the CDR3 is 12 residues. Trimming removed 10 bases at V and 2 bases at J, with 11 bases between. The CDR3 nucleotides read TGTGCCATTACTACAGGGAACTATGGCTACACCTTC. The encoded protein is CAITTGNYGYTF. Full variable domain (remainder filled in from reference TRBV2 and TRBJ1-2): EPEVTQTPSHQVTQMGQEVILRCVPISNHLYFYWYRQILGQKVEFLVSFYNNEISEKSEIFDDQFSVERPDGSNFTLKIRSTKLEDSAMYFCAITTGNYGYTFGSGTRLTVV.

Only one count was recorded for this clone. The gene calls are TRBV2 and TRBJ2-7, with 7 positions matching TRBD1. This CDR3 spans 14 amino acids. Germline V gene sequence: CDR1 SNHLY, CDR2 FYNNEI. The V segment lost 3 bases and the J segment 3 bases; nucleotides outside the gene matches: 5. The CDR3 sequence: CASSDQGQYYEQYF. CDR3 nucleotide sequence: TGTGCCAGCAGTGACCAGGGACAGTACTACGAGCAGTACTTC.

The V gene is TRBV5-1, the J gene TRBJ1-1, with a possible D match to TRBD1 (5 bases). This CDR3 spans 15 amino acids. Trimming left V 4 bases short and J 3 bases short, with 16 bases between. Looked up from germline, CDR1 is SGHRS and CDR2 is YFSETQ. The CDR3: CASSRMSGGDTEAFF. The CDR3 DNA is TGCGCCAGCAGCCGGATGTCGGGGGGTGACACTGAAGCTTTCTTT.

This chain uses TRBV7-2 with TRBJ1-6; 7 bases align to TRBD1. The CDR3 is made up of 13 amino acids. Germline-derived CDR1 and CDR2 are SGHTA and FQGNSA. The V segment lost 4 bases and the J segment 10 bases; nucleotides outside the gene matches: 4. The CDR3 loop is CASSYDRESPLHF. DNA for the CDR3: TGTGCCAGCAGCTATGACAGGGAATCACCCCTCCACTTT.

This clone was recorded a few times. The chain links TRBV7-2 to TRBJ1-1, with D possibly matching TRBD1 (6 bases). Trimming removed 2 bases from V and 10 bases from J, with 17 bases in between. The CDR3 length is 14 residues. The germline V gene has CDR1 SGHTA and CDR2 FQGNSA. The CDR3 sequence is CASSLSNNRARAFF. In nucleotides, the CDR3 is TGTGCCAGCAGCTTATCCAACAACAGGGCCCGAGCTTTCTTT.

The J gene is TRBJ2-3, the V gene TRBV5-4; 8 bases are a match to TRBD2. CDR3 length: 15 residues. The V gene end was trimmed by 6 bases and the J gene end by 5 bases; junction bases not matched to a gene: 11. Germline loops: CDR1 SGHNT, CDR2 YYREEE (reference sequence). This chain's CDR3 is CASTVMNRGGDTQYF. In DNA form, the CDR3 reads TGTGCCAGCACCGTGATGAACCGGGGGGGAGATACGCAGTATTTT.

V and J are TRBV7-3 and TRBJ1-6; 7 bases are a match to TRBD1. The CDR3 has 16 amino acids. The germline V gene encodes CDR1 SGHTA and CDR2 FQGTGA. J gave up 6 bases and V 1 base, and 6 bases lay outside the gene matches. The CDR3 loop is CASSLRGGRSNSPLHF. The CDR3 DNA is TGTGCCAGCAGCTTAAGAGGGGGCAGGAGTAATTCACCCCTCCACTTT.

The chain carries TRBV7-3 and TRBJ2-2; 8 bases line up with TRBD1. CDR3 length equals 16 residues. V lost 5 bases to trimming and J lost 7 bases; unmatched junction nucleotides: 12. Germline V gene sequence: CDR1 SGHTA, CDR2 FQGTGA. CDR3: CASSMQGAGIGGELFF. In DNA, the CDR3 is TGTGCCAGCAGCATGCAGGGGGCGGGGATCGGCGGGGAGCTGTTTTTT.

J is TRBJ2-2 and V is TRBV7-2, with D unclear. CDR3 length equals 15 residues. The germline V gene encodes CDR1 SGHTA and CDR2 FQGNSA. V lost 1 base to trimming and J lost 0 bases, with 6 bases between them. The CDR3 sequence is CASSLDSSNTGELFF. CDR3 sequence (DNA): TGTGCCAGCAGCTTAGACAGCTCGAACACCGGGGAGCTGTTTTTT. Full variable domain (remainder filled in from reference TRBV7-2 and TRBJ2-2): GAGVSQSPSNKVTEKGKDVELRCDPISGHTALYWYRQSLGQGLEFLIYFQGNSAPDKSGLPSDRFSAERTGGSVSTLTIQRTQQEDSAVYLCASSLDSSNTGELFFGEGSRLTVL.

V is TRBV28 and J is TRBJ1-2; D gene uncertain. V gave up 7 bases and J gave up 2 bases, with 8 bases separating them. Germline V gene lookup returns CDR1 MDHEN and CDR2 SYDVKM. The CDR3 length is 12 residues. The CDR3, as DNA: TGTGCCAGCACCCCGGGGAACTATGGCTACACCTTC. This translates into CASTPGNYGYTF.

This chain uses TRBV11-2 with TRBJ2-7, with a weak D call TRBD2 (5 bases). V was pared by 5 bases and J by 3 bases, with 17 bases between. Germline V gene sequence: CDR1 SGHAT, CDR2 FQNNGV. The CDR3 loop spans 15 amino acids. The CDR3 loop is CASSLGSGGLYEQYF. The CDR3 coding sequence is TGTGCCAGCAGCCTGGGTTCCGGAGGACTCTACGAGCAGTACTTC.

V is TRBV6-5 and J is TRBJ1-5; TRBD1 matches 10 bases. Germline CDR1 reads MNHEY; CDR2 reads SVGAGI. V lost 5 bases, J lost 5 bases, and 6 bases stayed unmatched. The CDR3 contains 15 residues. Here the CDR3 DNA reads TGTGCCAGCAGTCCCCGGACAGGGGGGGATCAGCCCCAGCATTTT. It yields the protein CASSPRTGGDQPQHF.

This sequence joins TRBV9 and TRBJ2-3; possibly TRBD2 for D (6 bases). Germline loops: CDR1 SGDLS, CDR2 YYNGEE. The germline V and J ends were trimmed by 1 base and 0 bases, with 12 bases remaining between them. The CDR3 is 16 residues long. DNA for the CDR3: TGTGCCAGCAGCGTATTGAGCGGGTTGAGCACAGATACGCAGTATTTT. This sequence encodes CASSVLSGLSTDTQYF.

The chain has TRBV7-9 and TRBJ2-7; weak D call: TRBD1 (6 bases). Trimming cost V 4 bases and J 4 bases, with 20 bases left between them. CDR1 and CDR2 (germline): SEHNR, FQNEAQ (reference sequence). This CDR3 is built from 16 residues. The CDR3 bases are TGTGCCAGCAGCTCCGCACCCGGGGTGGGGGCTTACGAGCAGTACTTC. Its protein is CASSSAPGVGAYEQYF.

The CDR3 DNA reads TGTGCCAGCAAAGGTTCAGGGGACGAGCAGTACTTC. Amino acids: CASKGSGDEQYF. V gene TRBV2 combines with J gene TRBJ2-7; D is possibly TRBD1 (6 bases). V was pared by 7 bases and J by 5 bases, with 12 bases between. The CDR3 runs 12 residues. Germline CDR1 and CDR2: SNHLY and FYNNEI.

The chain joins TRBV27 to TRBJ2-1; 9 nucleotides align to TRBD1. CDR3 length: 16 amino acids. From germline, CDR1 is MNHEY and CDR2 SMNVEV (reference sequence). V shed 5 bases and J 5 bases; nucleotides not matched to a gene: 10. CDR3 coding DNA: TGTGCCAGCAGTCCGAAACCTCGGACAGGGGACAATGAGCAGTTCTTC. Translated: CASSPKPRTGDNEQFF.

V and J are TRBV5-1 and TRBJ2-3; D unresolved. Trimming took off 4 bases at V and 2 bases at J, with 5 bases between the two ends. The CDR3 runs to 12 residues. The germline V gene encodes CDR1 SGHRS and CDR2 YFSETQ. The CDR3 DNA follows: TGCGCCAGCAGCCTAACCACAGATACGCAGTATTTT. Amino acid sequence: CASSLTTDTQYF.

The chain combines TRBV5-1 with TRBJ1-6, with TRBD1 matching over 8 bases. Germline trimming cut 4 bases from V and 8 bases from J; bases unmatched to any gene: 5. CDR1 and CDR2 (germline): SGHRS, YFSETQ. The CDR3 is made up of 14 amino acids. The CDR3, as DNA: TGCGCCAGCAGCGTGGACAGGGATGATTCACCCCTCCACTTT. This gives the protein CASSVDRDDSPLHF.

This chain uses TRBV4-3 with TRBJ1-1, with no clear D. The V gene lost 1 base and the J gene lost 1 base, with 10 bases spanning the gap. The germline V gene has CDR1 LGHNA and CDR2 YSLEER. The CDR3 length is 15 residues. CDR3 nucleotide sequence: TGCGCCAGCAGCCAAGGCATAACAGAGAACACTGAAGCTTTCTTT. It specifies CASSQGITENTEAFF.

This clone was detected only once. The chain combines TRBV11-1 with TRBJ2-7; D is possibly TRBD1 (6 bases). The CDR3 sequence is 15 residues long. Germline V gene lookup returns CDR1 SGHAT and CDR2 FQDESV (reference sequence). Deletions cut 2 bases from V and 2 bases from J, with 13 bases between. The CDR3, as DNA: TGTGCCAGCAGCTTACCCAGGGGATTGCCCTACGAGCAGTACTTC. Protein: CASSLPRGLPYEQYF.

The genes are TRBV30 and TRBJ2-1, with D possibly being TRBD2 (5 bases). The V end was cut by 0 bases, the J end by 7 bases, with 25 bases between. This CDR3 contains 18 residues. Germline V lookup: CDR1 GTSNPN, CDR2 SVGIG (reference sequence). The CDR3 nucleotides read TGTGCCTGGAGTGTCTGGGTGGTGTCGGTGGGAGTAAAGAATGAGCAGTTCTTC. Its protein is CAWSVWVVSVGVKNEQFF.

In this sample, this clone turned up once. The rearrangement uses TRBV30 and TRBJ2-7, with D possibly being TRBD2 (5 bases). The V end lost 0 bases, the J end lost 6 bases, and 15 bases lay between the germline ends. The CDR3 runs to 14 residues. CDR1 and CDR2 (germline): GTSNPN, SVGIG (reference sequence). The chain's CDR3 is CAWSVGRGLSEQYF. For the CDR3, the DNA is TGTGCCTGGAGTGTAGGTCGGGGATTAAGCGAGCAGTACTTC.